These T cell receptor beta chains were read from a single sample in a study of T cells in Graves' hyperthyroidism and ophthalmopathy. TCRdb re-called the multiplex PCR reads through MiXCR, storing one row per CDR3 protein. The sample holds hundreds of thousands of distinct CDR3 sequences; under 25% are singletons and the top ten take about 35%. The material sequenced was blood. The receptor source for this set is a man younger than 40 with Graves' ophthalmopathy. Each CDR3 is given with its conserved first and last residue. The D gene is left open where the match is weak. For some rows the clone size is stated as once, few or many, or as a class when expanded; others skip it.

>TRBV5-1|TRBD1|TRBJ2-7|.
CASSVRDSATGEQYF
TGCGCCAGCAGCGTCAGGGACAGCGCAACAGGCGAGCAGTACTTC
>TRBV20-1|TRBD2|TRBJ2-7|.
CSARSTSGRAGEQYF
TGCAGTGCTAGATCGACTAGCGGGAGGGCTGGCGAGCAGTACTTC
>TRBV30|.|TRBJ2-7|many
CAWNVPAGNSYEQYF
TGTGCCTGGAATGTACCGGCAGGGAACTCCTACGAGCAGTACTTC
>TRBV6-1|.|TRBJ2-7|once
CASSERAGIYEQYF
TGTGCCAGCAGCGAACGCGCGGGCATTTACGAGCAGTACTTC
>TRBV29-1|.|TRBJ2-7|.
CSVEVGEYEQYF
TGCAGCGTCGAGGTAGGCGAGTACGAGCAGTACTTC
>TRBV6-1|.|TRBJ2-3|.
CATAGLERTRTDTQYF
TGTGCCACCGCGGGACTTGAGAGGACTCGCACAGATACGCAGTATTTT
>TRBV10-3|.|TRBJ2-5|.
CAARTGLSQETQYF
TGTGCCGCCCGGACGGGGCTTTCCCAAGAGACCCAGTACTTC
>TRBV28|TRBD1|TRBJ1-1|many
CASSPGDRGSEAFF
TGTGCCAGCAGTCCCGGGGACAGGGGTTCTGAAGCTTTCTTT
>TRBV11-2|.|TRBJ2-5|many
CASSLGTGTPYF
TGTGCCAGCAGCTTAGGAACGGGGACACCGTACTTC
>TRBV5-6|.|TRBJ1-5|few
CASSLGGPGSNQPQHF
TGTGCCAGCAGCTTGGGAGGGCCCGGGAGCAATCAGCCCCAGCATTTT
>TRBV20-1|.|TRBJ1-2|few
CSARGGGGASGGYTF
TGCAGTGCTAGAGGGGGGGGGGGCGCGTCAGGTGGCTACACCTTC
>TRBV25-1|.|TRBJ2-3|once
CASSAFKGTDTQYF
TGTGCCAGCAGTGCTTTTAAGGGGACAGATACGCAGTATTTT
>TRBV12-3/TRBV12-4|TRBD2|TRBJ2-1|.
CASSFWGWREGLNEQFF
TGTGCCAGCAGTTTTTGGGGTTGGAGGGAGGGCCTGAATGAGCAGTTCTTC
>TRBV7-2|.|TRBJ2-3|many
CASSTILDTQYF
TGTGCCAGCAGCACCATTCTTGATACGCAGTATTTT